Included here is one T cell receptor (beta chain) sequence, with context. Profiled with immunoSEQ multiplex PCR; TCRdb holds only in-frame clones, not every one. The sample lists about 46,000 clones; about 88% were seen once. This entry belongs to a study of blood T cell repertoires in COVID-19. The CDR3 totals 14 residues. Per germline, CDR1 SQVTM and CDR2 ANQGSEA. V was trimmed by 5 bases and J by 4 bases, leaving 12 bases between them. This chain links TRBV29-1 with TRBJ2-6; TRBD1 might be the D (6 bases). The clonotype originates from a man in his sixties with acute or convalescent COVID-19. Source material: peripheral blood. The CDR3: CSVPGVNGANVLTF. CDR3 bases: TGCAGCGTTCCAGGGGTAAACGGGGCCAACGTCCTGACTTTC.